The text below deals with one T cell receptor (beta chain). Its antigen remains unidentified. CDR1 and CDR2 (germline): ENHRY, SYGVKD. This CDR3 region has 13 residues. V was cut by 0 bases and J by 6 bases, with 9 bases left in between. Researchers ran the PCR with 60 Vbeta and 13 Jbeta primers. Sequencing used immunoSEQ multiplex PCR; TCRdb keeps in-frame clones, though not all of them. The table lists 200,000 to 250,000 clones, 70% to 85% of them singletons. The data stem from a study of cytomegalovirus exposure and HLA in healthy donors. Overall study results and limits: Prior analysis indicated that the majority of TCR beta V segments exhibited productivity approximately 87% or approximately 30% of the time. Further analysis was carried out later, and it showed several of the most significant clusters appearing linked to common viral pathogens. The classifier was said to identify cytomegalovirus status with high specificity and sensitivity. In a later analysis, TCR beta V- and J-gene trimming showed a link to a missense DCLRE1C variant.

The sequenced material came from PBMCs. The sequence derives from a woman aged 55 to 70 in good health and CMV-seropositive. The genes are TRBV10-3 and TRBJ2-7; no firm D call. The CDR3 DNA reads as TGTGCCATCAGTGAGTCGAACAGCCGCGAGCAGTACTTC. Protein: CAISESNSREQYF.